The clone carrying this T cell receptor beta chain showed up just a few times. Every isolated RNA sample was fully reverse transcribed, so sequencing captured expressed TCRB transcripts. This table comes from immunoSEQ multiplex PCR, and its TCRdb copy is limited to in-frame clones, with some not included. The data show roughly 41,000 clones, over 45% seen once. The sample comes from a study of beta chain features in type 1 diabetes. The V gene end was trimmed by 5 bases and the J gene end by 2 bases; junction bases not matched to a gene: 2. CDR3 length: 15 residues. The germline V gene encodes CDR1 SGHVS and CDR2 FNYEAQ.

Sample: central memory CD4+ T cells from blood. The V call is TRBV7-6, the J call TRBJ2-1; TRBD2 aligns across 11 bases. This receptor was identified in a woman between 18 and 30 years old in good health. CDR3 sequence reads: CASSPSGRPYNEQFF. As DNA, the CDR3 is TGTGCCAGCAGCCCTAGCGGGAGGCCCTACAATGAGCAGTTCTTC.